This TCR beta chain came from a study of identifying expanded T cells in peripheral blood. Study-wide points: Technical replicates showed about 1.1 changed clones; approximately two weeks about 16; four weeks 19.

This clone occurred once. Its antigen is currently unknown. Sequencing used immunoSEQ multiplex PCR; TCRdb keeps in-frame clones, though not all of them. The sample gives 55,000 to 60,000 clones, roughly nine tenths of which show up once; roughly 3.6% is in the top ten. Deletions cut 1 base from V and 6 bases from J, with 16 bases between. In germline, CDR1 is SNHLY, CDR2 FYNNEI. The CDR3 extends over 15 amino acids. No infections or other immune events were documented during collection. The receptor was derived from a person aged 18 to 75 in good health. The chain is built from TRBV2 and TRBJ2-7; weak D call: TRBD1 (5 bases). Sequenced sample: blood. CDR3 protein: CASSEGPRAPGEQYF. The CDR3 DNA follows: TGTGCCAGCAGTGAAGGTCCCAGGGCTCCGGGCGAGCAGTACTTC.